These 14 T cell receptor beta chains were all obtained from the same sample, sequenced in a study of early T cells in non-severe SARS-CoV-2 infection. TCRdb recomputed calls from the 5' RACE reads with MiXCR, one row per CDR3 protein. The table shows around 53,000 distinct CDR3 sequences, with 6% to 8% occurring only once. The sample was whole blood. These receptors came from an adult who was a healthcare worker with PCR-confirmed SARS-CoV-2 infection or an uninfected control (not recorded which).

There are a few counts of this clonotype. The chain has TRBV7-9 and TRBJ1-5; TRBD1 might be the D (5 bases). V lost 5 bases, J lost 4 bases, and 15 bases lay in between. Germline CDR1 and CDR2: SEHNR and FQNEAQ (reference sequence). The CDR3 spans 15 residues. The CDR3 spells CASSPLGTANQPQHF. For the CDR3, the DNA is TGTGCCAGCAGCCCCCTGGGGACGGCGAATCAGCCCCAGCATTTT.

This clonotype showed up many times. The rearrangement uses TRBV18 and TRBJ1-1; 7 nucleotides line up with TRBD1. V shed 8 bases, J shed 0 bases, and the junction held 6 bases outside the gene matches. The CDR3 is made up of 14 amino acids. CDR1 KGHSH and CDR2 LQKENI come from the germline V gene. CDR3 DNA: TGTGCCAGCCGCGGGACAGACATGAACACTGAAGCTTTCTTT. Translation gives CASRGTDMNTEAFF.

The CDR3 sequence is CASSLALGGYEQYF. The CDR3 DNA is TGTGCCAGCAGCTTAGCCCTGGGGGGGTACGAGCAGTACTTC. This chain uses TRBV7-2 with TRBJ2-7, with 7 bases lining up with TRBD2. Germline CDR1 SGHTA, CDR2 FQGNSA. V gave up 0 bases and J gave up 4 bases; unmatched junction bases: 3. The CDR3 loop spans 14 amino acids. Based on the CDR3 plus reference TRBV7-2 and TRBJ2-7, the full variable domain is GAGVSQSPSNKVTEKGKDVELRCDPISGHTALYWYRQSLGQGLEFLIYFQGNSAPDKSGLPSDRFSAERTGGSVSTLTIQRTQQEDSAVYLCASSLALGGYEQYFGPGTRLTVT.

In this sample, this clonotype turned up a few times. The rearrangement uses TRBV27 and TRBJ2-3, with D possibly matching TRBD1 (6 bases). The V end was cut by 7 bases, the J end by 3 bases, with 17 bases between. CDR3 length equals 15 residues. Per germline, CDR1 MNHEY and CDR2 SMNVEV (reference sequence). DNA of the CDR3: TGTGCCAGCAACTCAGAACAGGGACCGACAGATACGCAGTATTTT. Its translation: CASNSEQGPTDTQYF.

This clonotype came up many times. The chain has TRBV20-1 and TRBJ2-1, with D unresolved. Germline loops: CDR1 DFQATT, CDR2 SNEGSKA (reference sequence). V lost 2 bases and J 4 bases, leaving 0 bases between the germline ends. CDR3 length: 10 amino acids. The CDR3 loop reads CSARYNEQFF. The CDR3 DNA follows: TGCAGTGCTAGATACAATGAGCAGTTCTTC.

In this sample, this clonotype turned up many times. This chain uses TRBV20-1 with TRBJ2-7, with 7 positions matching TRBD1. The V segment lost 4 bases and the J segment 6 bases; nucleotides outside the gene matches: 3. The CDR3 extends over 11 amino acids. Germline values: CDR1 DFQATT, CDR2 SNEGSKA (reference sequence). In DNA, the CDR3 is TGCAGTGCTAACAGGGGAATCGAGCAGTACTTC. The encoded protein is CSANRGIEQYF.

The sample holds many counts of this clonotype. In DNA form, the CDR3 reads TGTGCCAGCAGTTTACGACAGAGAACATATGGCTACACCTTC. It is translated as CASSLRQRTYGYTF. This chain links TRBV28 with TRBJ1-2, with D possibly matching TRBD1 (5 bases). The CDR3 consists of 14 residues. Germline values: CDR1 MDHEN, CDR2 SYDVKM. V was clipped by 2 bases and J by 5 bases, with 12 bases between them.

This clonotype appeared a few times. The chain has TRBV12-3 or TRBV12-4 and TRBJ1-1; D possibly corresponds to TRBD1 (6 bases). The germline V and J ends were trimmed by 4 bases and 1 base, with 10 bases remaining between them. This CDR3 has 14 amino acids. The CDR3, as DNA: TGTGCCAGCAGTTCTGGACAGACGAACACTGAAGCTTTCTTT. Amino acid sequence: CASSSGQTNTEAFF.

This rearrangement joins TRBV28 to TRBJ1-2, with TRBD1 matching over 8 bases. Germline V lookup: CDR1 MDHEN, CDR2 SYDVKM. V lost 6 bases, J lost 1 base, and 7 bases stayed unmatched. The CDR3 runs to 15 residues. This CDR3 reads CASSPTGALNYGYTF. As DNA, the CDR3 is TGTGCCAGCAGCCCGACAGGGGCCCTTAACTATGGCTACACCTTC.

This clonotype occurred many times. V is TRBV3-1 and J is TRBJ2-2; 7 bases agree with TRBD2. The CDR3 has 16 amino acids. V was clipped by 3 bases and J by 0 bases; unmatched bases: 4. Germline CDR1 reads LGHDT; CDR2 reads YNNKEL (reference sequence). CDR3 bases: TGTGCCAGCAGCCAGGCCAGCGGGGCGAACACCGGGGAGCTGTTTTTT. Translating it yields CASSQASGANTGELFF.

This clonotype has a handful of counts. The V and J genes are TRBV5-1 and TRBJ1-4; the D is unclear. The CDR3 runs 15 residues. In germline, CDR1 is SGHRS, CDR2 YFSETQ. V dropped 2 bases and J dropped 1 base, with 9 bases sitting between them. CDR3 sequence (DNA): TGCGCCAGCAGCTTAGGAACGGGAACTAATGAAAAACTGTTTTTT. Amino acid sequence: CASSLGTGTNEKLFF.

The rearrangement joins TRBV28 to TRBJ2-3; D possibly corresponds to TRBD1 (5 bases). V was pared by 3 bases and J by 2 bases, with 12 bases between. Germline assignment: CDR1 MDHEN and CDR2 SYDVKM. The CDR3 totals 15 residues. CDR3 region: CASSLRQKFTDTQYF. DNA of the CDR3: TGTGCCAGCAGTTTGCGACAGAAGTTCACAGATACGCAGTATTTT.

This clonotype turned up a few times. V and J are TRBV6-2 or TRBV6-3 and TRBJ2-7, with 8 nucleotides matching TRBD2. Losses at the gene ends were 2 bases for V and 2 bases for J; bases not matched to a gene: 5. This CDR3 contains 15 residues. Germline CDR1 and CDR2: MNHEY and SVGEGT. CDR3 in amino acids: CASSYPSGRPYEQYF. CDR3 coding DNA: TGTGCCAGCAGTTACCCAAGCGGGAGACCCTACGAGCAGTACTTC.

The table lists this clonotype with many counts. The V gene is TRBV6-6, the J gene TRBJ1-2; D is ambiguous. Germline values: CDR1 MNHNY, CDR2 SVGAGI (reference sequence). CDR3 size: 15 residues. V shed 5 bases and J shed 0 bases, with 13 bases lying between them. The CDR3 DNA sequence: TGTGCCAGCAGTCCCCGAGGTGGTACTAACTATGGCTACACCTTC. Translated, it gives CASSPRGGTNYGYTF.